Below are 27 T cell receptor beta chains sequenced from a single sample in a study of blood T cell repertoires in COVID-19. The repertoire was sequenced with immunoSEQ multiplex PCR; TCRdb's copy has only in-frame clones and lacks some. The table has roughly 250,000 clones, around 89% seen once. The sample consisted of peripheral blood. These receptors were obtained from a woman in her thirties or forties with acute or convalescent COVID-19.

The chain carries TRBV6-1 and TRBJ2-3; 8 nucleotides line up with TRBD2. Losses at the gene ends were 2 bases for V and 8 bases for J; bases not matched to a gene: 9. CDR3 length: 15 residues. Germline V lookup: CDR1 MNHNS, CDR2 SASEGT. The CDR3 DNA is TGTGCCAGCAGTGAAACGAGCGGGGGTTCAGGTACGCAGTATTTT. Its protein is CASSETSGGSGTQYF.

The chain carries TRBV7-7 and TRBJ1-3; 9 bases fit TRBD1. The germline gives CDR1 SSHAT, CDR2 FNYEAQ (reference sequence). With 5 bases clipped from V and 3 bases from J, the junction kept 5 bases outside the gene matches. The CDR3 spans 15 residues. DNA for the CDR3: TGTGCCAGCAGCGTGGGACAGGGTTTTGGAAACACCATATATTTT. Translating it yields CASSVGQGFGNTIYF.

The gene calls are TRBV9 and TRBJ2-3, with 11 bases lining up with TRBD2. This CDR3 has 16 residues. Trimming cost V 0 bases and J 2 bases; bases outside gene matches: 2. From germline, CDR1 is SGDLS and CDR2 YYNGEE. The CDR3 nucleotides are TGTGCCAGCAGCGTAGATAGCGGGGGGGTCACAGATACGCAGTATTTT. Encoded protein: CASSVDSGGVTDTQYF.

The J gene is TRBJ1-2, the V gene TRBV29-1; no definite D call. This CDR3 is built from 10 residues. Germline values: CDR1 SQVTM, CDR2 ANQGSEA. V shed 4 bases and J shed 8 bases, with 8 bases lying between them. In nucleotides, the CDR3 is TGCAGCGTTGCCGGGAACGGCTACACCTTC. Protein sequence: CSVAGNGYTF. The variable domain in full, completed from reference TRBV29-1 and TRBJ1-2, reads SAVISQKPSRDICQRGTSLTIQCQVDSQVTMMFWYRQQPGQSLTLIATANQGSEATYESGFVIDKFPISRPNLTFSTLTVSNMSPEDSSIYLCSVAGNGYTFGSGTRLTVV.

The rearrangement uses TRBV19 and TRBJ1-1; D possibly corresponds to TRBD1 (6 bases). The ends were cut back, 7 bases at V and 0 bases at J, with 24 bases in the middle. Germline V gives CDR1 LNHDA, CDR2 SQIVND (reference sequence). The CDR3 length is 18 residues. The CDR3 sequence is CASIPGQETPALNTEAFF. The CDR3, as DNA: TGTGCCAGTATTCCGGGACAAGAAACTCCCGCTTTGAACACTGAAGCTTTCTTT.

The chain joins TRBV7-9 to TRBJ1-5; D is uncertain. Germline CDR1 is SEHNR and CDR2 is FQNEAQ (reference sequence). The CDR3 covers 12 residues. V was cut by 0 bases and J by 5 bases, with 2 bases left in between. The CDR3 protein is CASSLADQPQHF. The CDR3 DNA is TGTGCCAGCAGCTTAGCCGATCAGCCCCAGCATTTT.

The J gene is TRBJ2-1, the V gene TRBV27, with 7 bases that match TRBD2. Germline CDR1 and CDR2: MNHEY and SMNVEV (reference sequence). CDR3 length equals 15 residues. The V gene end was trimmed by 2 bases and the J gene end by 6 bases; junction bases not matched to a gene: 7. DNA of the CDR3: TGTGCCAGCAGTTTAGGCCCTAGCGGCGGCAATGAGCAGTTCTTC. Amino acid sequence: CASSLGPSGGNEQFF.

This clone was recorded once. The chain's CDR3 is CASSKGDRESSYEQYV. The CDR3 DNA sequence: TGTGCCAGCAGCAAAGGAGACAGGGAAAGCTCCTACGAGCAGTACGTC. The chain carries TRBV21-1 and TRBJ2-7; TRBD1, the D gene given by the table, was not confirmed from the DNA. TRBV21-1 represents a pseudogene. CDR3 size: 16 residues.

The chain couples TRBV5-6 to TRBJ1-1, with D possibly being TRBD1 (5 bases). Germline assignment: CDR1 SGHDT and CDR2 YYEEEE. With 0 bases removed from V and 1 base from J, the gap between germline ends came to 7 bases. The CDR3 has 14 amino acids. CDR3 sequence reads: CASSLGQPNTEAFF. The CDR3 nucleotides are TGTGCCAGCAGCTTGGGACAGCCGAACACTGAAGCTTTCTTT. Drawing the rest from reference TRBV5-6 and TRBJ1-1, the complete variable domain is DAGVTQSPTHLIKTRGQQVTLRCSPKSGHDTVSWYQQALGQGPQFIFQYYEEEERQRGNFPDRFSGHQFPNYSSELNVNALLLGDSALYLCASSLGQPNTEAFFGQGTRLTVV.

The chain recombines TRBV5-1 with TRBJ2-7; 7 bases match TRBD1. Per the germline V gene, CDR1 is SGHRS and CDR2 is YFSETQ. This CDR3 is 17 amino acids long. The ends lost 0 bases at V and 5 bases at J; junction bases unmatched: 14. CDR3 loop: CASSLEPSGTVIHEQYV. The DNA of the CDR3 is TGCGCCAGCAGCTTGGAACCTTCCGGGACAGTGATCCACGAGCAGTACGTC.

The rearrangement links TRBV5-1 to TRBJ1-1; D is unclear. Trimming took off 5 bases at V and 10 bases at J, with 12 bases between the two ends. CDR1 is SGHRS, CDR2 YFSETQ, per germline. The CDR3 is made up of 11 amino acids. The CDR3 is CASRAGSGAFF. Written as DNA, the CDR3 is TGCGCCAGCAGGGCAGGCAGCGGAGCTTTCTTT.

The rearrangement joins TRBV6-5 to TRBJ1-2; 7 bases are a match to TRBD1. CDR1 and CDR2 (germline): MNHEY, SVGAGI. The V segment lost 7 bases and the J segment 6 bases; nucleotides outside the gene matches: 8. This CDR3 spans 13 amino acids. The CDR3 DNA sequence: TGTGCCAGCACCTCAGGGGGGAGCCATGGCTACACCTTC. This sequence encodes CASTSGGSHGYTF.

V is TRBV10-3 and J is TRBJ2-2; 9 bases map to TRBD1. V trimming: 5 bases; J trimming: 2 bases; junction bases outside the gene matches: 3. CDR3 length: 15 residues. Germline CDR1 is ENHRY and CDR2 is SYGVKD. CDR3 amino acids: CAISKDRGNTGELFF. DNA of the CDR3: TGTGCCATCAGTAAGGACAGGGGTAACACCGGGGAGCTGTTTTTT.

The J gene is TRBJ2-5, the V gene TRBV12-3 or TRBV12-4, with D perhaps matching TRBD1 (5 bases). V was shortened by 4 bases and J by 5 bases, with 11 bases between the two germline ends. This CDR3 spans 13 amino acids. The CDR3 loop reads CASSSQGWETQYF. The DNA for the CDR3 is TGTGCCAGCAGTTCTCAGGGTTGGGAGACCCAGTACTTC.

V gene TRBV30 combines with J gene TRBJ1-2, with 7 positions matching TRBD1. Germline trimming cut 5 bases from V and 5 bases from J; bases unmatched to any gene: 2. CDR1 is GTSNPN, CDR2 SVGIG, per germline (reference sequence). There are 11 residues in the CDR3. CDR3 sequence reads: CAWGQEYGYTF. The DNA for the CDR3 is TGTGCCTGGGGACAGGAATATGGCTACACCTTC.

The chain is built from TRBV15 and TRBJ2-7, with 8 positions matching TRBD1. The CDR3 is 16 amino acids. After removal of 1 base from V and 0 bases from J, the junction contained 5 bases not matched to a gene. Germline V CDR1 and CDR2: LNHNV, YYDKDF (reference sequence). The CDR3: CATSRGRTGRSYEQYV. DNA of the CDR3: TGTGCCACCAGCAGAGGCCGGACAGGGCGCTCCTACGAGCAGTACGTC.

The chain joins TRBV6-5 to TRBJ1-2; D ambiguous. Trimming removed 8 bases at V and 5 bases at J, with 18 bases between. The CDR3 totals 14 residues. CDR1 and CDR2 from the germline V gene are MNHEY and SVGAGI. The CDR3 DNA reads TGTGCCAGCTGGAGACCGGCGGCGGAATATGGCTACACCTTC. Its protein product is CASWRPAAEYGYTF.

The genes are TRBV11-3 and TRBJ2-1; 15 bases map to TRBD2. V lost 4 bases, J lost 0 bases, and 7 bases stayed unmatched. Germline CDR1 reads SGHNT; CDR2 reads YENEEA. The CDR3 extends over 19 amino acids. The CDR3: CASSYVGTSGGPSYNEQFF. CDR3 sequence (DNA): TGTGCCAGCAGCTATGTCGGGACTAGCGGGGGGCCCTCCTACAATGAGCAGTTCTTC.

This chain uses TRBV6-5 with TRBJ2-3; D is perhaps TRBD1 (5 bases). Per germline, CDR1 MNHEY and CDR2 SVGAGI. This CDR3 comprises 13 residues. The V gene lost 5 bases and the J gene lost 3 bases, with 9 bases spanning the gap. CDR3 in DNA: TGTGCCAGCAGTCAGACAGAAACAGATACGCAGTATTTT. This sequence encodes CASSQTETDTQYF.

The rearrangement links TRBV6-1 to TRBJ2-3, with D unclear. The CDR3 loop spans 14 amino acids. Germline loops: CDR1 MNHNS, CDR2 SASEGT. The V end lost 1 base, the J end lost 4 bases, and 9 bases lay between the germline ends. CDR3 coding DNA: TGTGCCAGCAGTGAAGTGTCCGAGGCAGATACGCAGTATTTT. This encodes CASSEVSEADTQYF.

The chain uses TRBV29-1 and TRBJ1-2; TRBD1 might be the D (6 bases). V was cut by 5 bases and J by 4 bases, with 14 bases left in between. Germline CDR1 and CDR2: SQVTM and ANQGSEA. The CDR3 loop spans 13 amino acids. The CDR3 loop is CSVISAGAYGYTF. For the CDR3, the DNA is TGCAGCGTTATATCGGCGGGGGCCTATGGCTACACCTTC.

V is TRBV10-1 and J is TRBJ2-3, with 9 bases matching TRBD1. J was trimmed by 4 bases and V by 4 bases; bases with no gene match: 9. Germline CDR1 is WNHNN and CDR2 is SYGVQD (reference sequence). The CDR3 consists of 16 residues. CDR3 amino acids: CASSALTGGGADTQYF. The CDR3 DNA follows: TGCGCCAGCAGTGCCTTGACAGGGGGAGGCGCAGATACGCAGTATTTT.

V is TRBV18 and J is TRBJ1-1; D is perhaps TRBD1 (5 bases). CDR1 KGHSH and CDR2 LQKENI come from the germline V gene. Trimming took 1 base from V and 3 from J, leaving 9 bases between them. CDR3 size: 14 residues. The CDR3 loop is CASSPRGGDTEAFF. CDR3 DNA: TGTGCCAGCTCACCACGGGGGGGGGACACTGAAGCTTTCTTT.

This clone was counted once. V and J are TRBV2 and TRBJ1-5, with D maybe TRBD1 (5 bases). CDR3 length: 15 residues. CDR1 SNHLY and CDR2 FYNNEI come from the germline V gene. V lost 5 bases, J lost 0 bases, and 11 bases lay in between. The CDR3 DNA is TGTGCCAGCAGTTTCCCAGGGAATAGCAATCAGCCCCAGCATTTT. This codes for CASSFPGNSNQPQHF.

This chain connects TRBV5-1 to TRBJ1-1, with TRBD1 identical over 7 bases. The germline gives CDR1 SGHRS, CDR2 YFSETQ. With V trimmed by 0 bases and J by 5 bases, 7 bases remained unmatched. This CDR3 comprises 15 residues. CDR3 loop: CASSLGVGGETEAFF. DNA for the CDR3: TGCGCCAGCAGCTTGGGCGTAGGGGGCGAGACTGAAGCTTTCTTT.

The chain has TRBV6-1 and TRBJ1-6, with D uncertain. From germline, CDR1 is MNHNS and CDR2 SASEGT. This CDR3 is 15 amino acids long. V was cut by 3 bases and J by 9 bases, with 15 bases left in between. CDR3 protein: CASSEFRDMSSPLHF. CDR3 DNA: TGTGCCAGCAGTGAGTTTCGGGATATGAGTTCACCCCTCCACTTT.

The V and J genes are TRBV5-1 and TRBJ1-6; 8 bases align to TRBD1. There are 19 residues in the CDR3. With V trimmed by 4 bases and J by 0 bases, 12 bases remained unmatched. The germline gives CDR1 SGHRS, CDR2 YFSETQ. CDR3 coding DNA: TGCGCCAGCAGCCTAGGAACCGGACAGGGCTACTCCTATAATTCACCCCTCCACTTT. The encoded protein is CASSLGTGQGYSYNSPLHF.